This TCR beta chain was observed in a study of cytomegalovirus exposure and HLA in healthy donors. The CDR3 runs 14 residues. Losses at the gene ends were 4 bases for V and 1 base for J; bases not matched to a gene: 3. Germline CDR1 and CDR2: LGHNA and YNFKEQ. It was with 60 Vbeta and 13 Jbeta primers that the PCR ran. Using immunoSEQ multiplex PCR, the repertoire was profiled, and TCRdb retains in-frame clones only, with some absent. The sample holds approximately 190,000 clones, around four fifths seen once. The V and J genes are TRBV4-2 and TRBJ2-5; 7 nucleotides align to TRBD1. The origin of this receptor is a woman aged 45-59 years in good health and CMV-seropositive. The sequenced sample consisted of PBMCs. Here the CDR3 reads CASSPRTGQETQYF. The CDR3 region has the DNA TGTGCCAGCAGCCCACGGACAGGCCAAGAGACCCAGTACTTC.